These T cell receptor beta chains were read from a single sample in a study of blood T cells in healthy people across ages. TCRdb independently ran MiXCR on the 5' RACE reads; one entry per CDR3 protein. The data show about 670,000 distinct CDR3 sequences, 35% to 50% seen once. What was sequenced was blood. These TCRs come from a man older than 75 in good health. The CDR3 runs from the conserved cysteine through the conserved F or W. A D gene is named only where the DNA matches it firmly. Not all rows give a size; the values are once, few, many and, for expanded clones, a class.

TRBJ2-5	few	.	TRBV9	TGTGCCAGCAGCGCCGGGGGAAGGTTATTTCAAGAGACCCAGTACTTC	CASSAGGRLFQETQYF
TRBJ2-7	many	TRBD1	TRBV7-9	TGTGCCAGCAGCTTAGGGACAGGGTTCTACGAGCAGTACTTC	CASSLGTGFYEQYF
TRBJ2-7	few	.	TRBV14	TGTGCCAGCAGCCAAGATATGGGCTACGAGCAGTACTTC	CASSQDMGYEQYF
TRBJ2-4	few	TRBD1	TRBV12-3/TRBV12-4	TGTGCCAGCAGTCCCGGCGGGGCAGGGGGCACCAAAAACATTCAGTACTTC	CASSPGGAGGTKNIQYF
TRBJ1-2	.	TRBD1	TRBV14	TGTGCCAGCAGCCACCACCGGAGACAGGGTATACATGGCTACACCTTC	CASSHHRRQGIHGYTF
TRBJ2-5	few	.	TRBV5-1	TGCGCAACGAGTTTGGATGGGATAAACCAAGAGACCCAGTACTTC	CATSLDGINQETQYF
TRBJ1-1	few	.	TRBV11-2	TGTGCCAGCAGCTCCACTACAGGGACGAACACTGAAGCTTTCTTT	CASSSTTGTNTEAFF
TRBJ2-7	few	.	TRBV9	TGTGCCAGCAGCGCAGATACCTACGAGCAGTACTTC	CASSADTYEQYF
TRBJ1-2	few	.	TRBV9	TGTGCCAGCAGCGTTTACATAGCGAATGGCTACACCTTC	CASSVYIANGYTF
TRBJ2-7	few	.	TRBV6-5	TGTGCCAGCAGTTCGGCGAAACCGGGATCCATATACGAGCAGTACTTC	CASSSAKPGSIYEQYF
TRBJ2-7	.	TRBD1	TRBV6-6	TGTGCCAGCACGGGACAGTCCTACGAGCAGTACTTC	CASTGQSYEQYF
TRBJ1-4	.	TRBD1	TRBV7-9	TGTGCCAGCAGCTTTCAAACAGGGGCCGGTGAAAAACTGTTTTTT	CASSFQTGAGEKLFF
TRBJ1-6	few	.	TRBV4-2	TGTGCCAGCAGCCAAGATGGAGACTATAATTCACCCCTCCACTTT	CASSQDGDYNSPLHF
TRBJ2-6	.	.	TRBV11-2	TGTGCCAGCAGCTTAGTCTCGATCTCTGGGGCCAACGTCCTGACTTTC	CASSLVSISGANVLTF
TRBJ2-1	.	TRBD1	TRBV6-5	TGTGCCAGCAGTAAACCGGGACAGGGCCATGAGCAGTTCTTC	CASSKPGQGHEQFF
TRBJ2-1	many	TRBD2	TRBV5-1	TGCGCCAGCAGCTTCGGACTAGCCGATGAGCAGTTCTTC	CASSFGLADEQFF
TRBJ2-7	.	.	TRBV7-2	TGTGCCAGCAGCTTGGGGTGGGGGCCTGACTACGAGCAGTACTTC	CASSLGWGPDYEQYF
TRBJ2-3	.	.	TRBV9	TGTGCCAGCAGCCCGAGGGGGGGGGATATTTATGCAGATACGCAGTATTTT	CASSPRGGDIYADTQYF
TRBJ2-7	.	.	TRBV20-1	TGCAGTGCCCTACGGGGGATTGGAGCCCACGAGCAGTACTTC	CSALRGIGAHEQYF
TRBJ2-1	many	TRBD2	TRBV6-5	TGTGCCAGCAGTTACTCGGTTCGAAGCGGGGGTCACAATGAGCAGTTCTTC	CASSYSVRSGGHNEQFF
TRBJ2-5	few	TRBD2	TRBV4-2	TGTGCCAGCAGCCGACTTGCCGGGGGGGCCGAGACCCAGTACTTC	CASSRLAGGAETQYF
TRBJ2-3	.	TRBD2	TRBV10-3	TGTGCCATCAGTGCACTAGCGGGGGCAGACATGACAGATACGCAGTATTTT	CAISALAGADMTDTQYF
TRBJ2-3	few	TRBD1	TRBV5-1	TGCGCCAGCAACCCGACAGGGTCCAGAGATACGCAGTATTTT	CASNPTGSRDTQYF
TRBJ1-1	.	.	TRBV21-1	TGTGCCAGCAGCAAAGCCTCTTCTAAGGGGCAGCCACCGGCTTTCTTT	CASSKASSKGQPPAFF
TRBJ2-3	many	.	TRBV29-1	TGCAGCGGGGACGGGGGTCATACAGATACGCAGTATTTT	CSGDGGHTDTQYF
TRBJ2-1	.	.	TRBV11-2	TGTGCCAGCAGCTGGGATAAGGAACCGTTCTTC	CASSWDKEPFF
TRBJ2-1	many	TRBD2	TRBV5-1	TGCGCCAGCAGCTTAGGGACTACCGTCAATGAGCAGTTCTTC	CASSLGTTVNEQFF
TRBJ2-7	.	.	TRBV11-1	TGTGCCAGCAGCCGACTAGGGGGAAGAGGGGGCGCAAGTCTTTCCTCCTACGAGCAGTACTTC	CASSRLGGRGGASLSSYEQYF
TRBJ2-1	few	TRBD2	TRBV7-7	TGTGCTAGCAGCTTAGCCGGGGTAGCGGGAGATTCCTACAATGAGCAGTTCTTC	CASSLAGVAGDSYNEQFF
TRBJ2-7	.	TRBD2	TRBV6-2/TRBV6-3	TGTGCCAGCAGCGCTAGCGGGAGTGTCCACGAGCAGTACTTC	CASSASGSVHEQYF
TRBJ2-7	few	.	TRBV6-6	TGTGCCAGCAGTTACTACGGGACCGAAGGGGAGCAGTACTTC	CASSYYGTEGEQYF
TRBJ1-2	few	TRBD1	TRBV29-1	TGCAGCGTTGCGAGGCTTGACAGGGTGGAACTGCATGGCTACACCTTC	CSVARLDRVELHGYTF
TRBJ2-3	.	.	TRBV30	TGTGCCTGGAGTATCTCAGATACGCAGTATTTT	CAWSISDTQYF
TRBJ1-5	few	.	TRBV7-2	TGTGCCAGCAGCTTAGGGGCAGTTAGCAATCAGCCCCAGCATTTT	CASSLGAVSNQPQHF
TRBJ1-2	.	TRBD1	TRBV6-5	TGTGCCAGCAGTCCTTTGGGGACAGGGGTCAACGGCTACACCTTC	CASSPLGTGVNGYTF
TRBJ2-3	.	.	TRBV7-2	TGTGCCAGCAATCACGGAGTCACAGATACGCAGTATTTT	CASNHGVTDTQYF
TRBJ2-2	.	.	TRBV20-1	TGCAGTGCGGCCAGGCCCCCCACGGAGCTGTTTTTT	CSAARPPTELFF
TRBJ2-2	.	.	TRBV15	TGTGCCACCAGCAGTGCCCGGGCCAAGGGGGACACCGGGGAGCTGTTTTTT	CATSSARAKGDTGELFF
TRBJ2-1	many	.	TRBV29-1	TGCAGCGTCGGGACGACTAGGGACAATGAGCAGTTCTTC	CSVGTTRDNEQFF
TRBJ1-1	.	.	TRBV20-1	TGCAGTGCTAGAGGACAAATGAACACTGAAGCTTTCTTT	CSARGQMNTEAFF
TRBJ2-7	.	TRBD1	TRBV27	TGTGCCAGCAGTTTTAACAGGGGGCATGGGTACAATGAGCAGTACTTC	CASSFNRGHGYNEQYF
TRBJ1-2	few	.	TRBV6-2/TRBV6-3	TGTGCCAGCAGTTACAGGACCTCGGGGAAATATGGCTACACCTTC	CASSYRTSGKYGYTF
TRBJ2-5	.	TRBD2	TRBV20-1	TGCAGTGCTCAGGGCGGGGGGGCCTTCCAAGAGACCCAGTACTTC	CSAQGGGAFQETQYF
TRBJ1-1	.	.	TRBV2	TGTGCCAGCAGAGCTGCCGACAGACTGAACACTGAAGCTTTCTTT	CASRAADRLNTEAFF
TRBJ1-1	once	.	TRBV6-2/TRBV6-3	TGTGCCAGCAGCGTCGGCAGGATAAACACTGAAGCTTTCTTT	CASSVGRINTEAFF
TRBJ2-3	.	TRBD2	TRBV30	TGTGCCTGGAACCAAAGGACTAGGGGTCCAGATACGCAGTATTTT	CAWNQRTRGPDTQYF
TRBJ1-2	.	.	TRBV20-1	TGCAGTGCTAGCCCCACAGGCGATGGCTACACCTTC	CSASPTGDGYTF
TRBJ1-2	.	.	TRBV7-2	TGTGCCAGCAGCCATAGACATTCTGATGGCTACACCTTC	CASSHRHSDGYTF
TRBJ2-7	many	.	TRBV6-6	TGTGCCAGCAGTTACTCGAGGTTCGACGAGCAGTACTTC	CASSYSRFDEQYF
TRBJ2-1	.	TRBD1	TRBV18	TGTGCCAGCTCCCTTTATACAGGGGACTCCTACAATGAGCAGTTCTTC	CASSLYTGDSYNEQFF